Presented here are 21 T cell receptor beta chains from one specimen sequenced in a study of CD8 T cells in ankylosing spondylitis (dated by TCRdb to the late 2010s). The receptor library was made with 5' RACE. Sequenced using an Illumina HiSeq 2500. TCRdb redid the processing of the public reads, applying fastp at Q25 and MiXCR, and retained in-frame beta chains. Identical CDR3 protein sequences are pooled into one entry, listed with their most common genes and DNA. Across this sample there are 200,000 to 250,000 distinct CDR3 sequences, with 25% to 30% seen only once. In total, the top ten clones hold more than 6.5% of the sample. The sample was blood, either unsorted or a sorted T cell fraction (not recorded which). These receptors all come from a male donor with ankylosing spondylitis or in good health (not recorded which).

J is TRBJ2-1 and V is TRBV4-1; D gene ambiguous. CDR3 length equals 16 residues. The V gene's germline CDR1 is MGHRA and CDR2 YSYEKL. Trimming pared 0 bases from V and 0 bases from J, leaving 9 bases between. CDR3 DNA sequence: TGCGCCAGCAGCCAAGATCCGACGGACTCCTACAATGAGCAGTTCTTC. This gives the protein CASSQDPTDSYNEQFF.

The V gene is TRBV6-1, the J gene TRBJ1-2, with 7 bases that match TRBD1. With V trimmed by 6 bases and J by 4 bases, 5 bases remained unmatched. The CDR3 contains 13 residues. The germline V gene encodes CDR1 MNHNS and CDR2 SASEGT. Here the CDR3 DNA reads TGTGCCAGCAGAACAGGGGCGACCTATGGCTACACCTTC. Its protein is CASRTGATYGYTF.

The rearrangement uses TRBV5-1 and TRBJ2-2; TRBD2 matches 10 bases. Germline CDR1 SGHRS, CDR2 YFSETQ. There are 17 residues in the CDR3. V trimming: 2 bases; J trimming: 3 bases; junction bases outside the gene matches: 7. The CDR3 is CASSLTTSGSYTGELFF. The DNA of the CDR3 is TGCGCCAGCAGCTTAACGACTAGCGGGTCTTACACCGGGGAGCTGTTTTTT. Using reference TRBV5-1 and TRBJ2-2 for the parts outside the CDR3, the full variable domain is KAGVTQTPRYLIKTRGQQVTLSCSPISGHRSVSWYQQTPGQGLQFLFEYFSETQRNKGNFPGRFSGRQFSNSRSEMNVSTLELGDSALYLCASSLTTSGSYTGELFFGEGSRLTVL.

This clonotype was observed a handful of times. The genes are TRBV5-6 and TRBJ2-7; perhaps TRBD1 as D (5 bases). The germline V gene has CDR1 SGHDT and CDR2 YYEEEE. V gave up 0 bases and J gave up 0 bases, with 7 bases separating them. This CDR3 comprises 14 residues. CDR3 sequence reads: CASSLEGFSYEQYF. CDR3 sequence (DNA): TGTGCCAGCAGCTTGGAGGGGTTCTCCTACGAGCAGTACTTC.

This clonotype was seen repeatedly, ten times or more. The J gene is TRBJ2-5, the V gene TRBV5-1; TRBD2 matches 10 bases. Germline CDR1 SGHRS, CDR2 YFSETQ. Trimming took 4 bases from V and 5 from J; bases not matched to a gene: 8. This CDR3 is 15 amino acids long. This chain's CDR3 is CASSDLAGDPETQYF. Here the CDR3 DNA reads TGCGCCAGCAGCGACCTAGCGGGAGACCCCGAGACCCAGTACTTC.

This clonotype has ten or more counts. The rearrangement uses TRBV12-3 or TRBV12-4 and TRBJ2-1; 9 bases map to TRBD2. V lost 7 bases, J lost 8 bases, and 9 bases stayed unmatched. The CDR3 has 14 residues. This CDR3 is CASTMASGAYEQFF. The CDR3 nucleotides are TGTGCCAGCACGATGGCTAGCGGGGCATATGAGCAGTTCTTC.

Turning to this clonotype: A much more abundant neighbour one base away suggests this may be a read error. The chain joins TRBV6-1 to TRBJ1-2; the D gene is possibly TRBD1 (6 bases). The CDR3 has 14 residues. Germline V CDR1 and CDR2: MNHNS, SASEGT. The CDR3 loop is CSSSVDSRAYGYTF. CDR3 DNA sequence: TGTTCCAGCAGTGTGGACAGTAGAGCATATGGCTACACCTTC.

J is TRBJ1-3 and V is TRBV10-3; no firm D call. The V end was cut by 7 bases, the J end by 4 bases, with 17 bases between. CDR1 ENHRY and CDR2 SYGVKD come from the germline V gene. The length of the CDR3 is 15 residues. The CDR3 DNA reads TGTGCCATCACTACAGCCGAGCGGTCCGGAAACACCATATATTTT. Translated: CAITTAERSGNTIYF.

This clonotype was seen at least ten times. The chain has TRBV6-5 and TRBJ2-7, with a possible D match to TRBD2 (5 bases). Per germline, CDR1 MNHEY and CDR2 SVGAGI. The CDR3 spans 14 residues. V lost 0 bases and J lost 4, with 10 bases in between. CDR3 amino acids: CASSYSPGDYEQYF. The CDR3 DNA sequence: TGTGCCAGCAGTTACTCTCCCGGGGATTACGAGCAGTACTTC.

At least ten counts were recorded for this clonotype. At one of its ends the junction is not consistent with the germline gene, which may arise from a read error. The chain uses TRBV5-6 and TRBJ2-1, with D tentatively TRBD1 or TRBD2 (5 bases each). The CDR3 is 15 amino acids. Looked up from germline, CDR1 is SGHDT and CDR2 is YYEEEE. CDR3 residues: CASSLTGTAYDEQFF. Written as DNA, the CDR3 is TGTGCCAGCAGCTTGACCGGGACGGCCTACGATGAGCAGTTCTTC.

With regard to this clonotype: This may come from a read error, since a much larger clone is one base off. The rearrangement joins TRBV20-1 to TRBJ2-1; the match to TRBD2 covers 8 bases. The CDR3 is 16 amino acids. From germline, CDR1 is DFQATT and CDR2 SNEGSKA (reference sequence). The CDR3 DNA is TGCAGTGGTAGAGGCCGAACCGGGAGGGTATACAATGAGCAGTTCTTC. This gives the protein CSGRGRTGRVYNEQFF.

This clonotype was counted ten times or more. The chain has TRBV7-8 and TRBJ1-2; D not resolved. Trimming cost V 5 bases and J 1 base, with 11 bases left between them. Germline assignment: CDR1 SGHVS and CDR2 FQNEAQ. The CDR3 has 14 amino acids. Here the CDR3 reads CASSPAWGNYGYTF. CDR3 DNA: TGTGCCAGCAGCCCAGCGTGGGGTAACTATGGCTACACCTTC.

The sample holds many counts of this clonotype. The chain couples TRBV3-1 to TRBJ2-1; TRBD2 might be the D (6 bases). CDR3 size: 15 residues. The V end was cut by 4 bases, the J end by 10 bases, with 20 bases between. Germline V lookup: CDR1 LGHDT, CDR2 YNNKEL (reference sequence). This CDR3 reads CASSLARGFGIEQFF. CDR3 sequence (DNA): TGTGCCAGCAGCCTTGCACGGGGGTTCGGGATCGAGCAGTTCTTC.

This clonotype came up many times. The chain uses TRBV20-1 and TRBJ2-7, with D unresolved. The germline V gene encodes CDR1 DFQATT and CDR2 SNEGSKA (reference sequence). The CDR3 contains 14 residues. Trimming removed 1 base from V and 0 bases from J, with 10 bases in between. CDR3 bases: TGCAGTGCTAGAGTCTTTGCGGACTCCTACGAGCAGTACTTC. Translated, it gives CSARVFADSYEQYF.

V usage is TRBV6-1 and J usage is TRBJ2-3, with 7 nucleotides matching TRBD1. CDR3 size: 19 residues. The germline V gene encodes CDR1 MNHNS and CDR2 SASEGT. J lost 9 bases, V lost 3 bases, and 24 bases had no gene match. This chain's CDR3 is CASSEIIGGPSPSLLTQYF. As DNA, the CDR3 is TGTGCCAGCAGTGAGATCATAGGGGGCCCCAGTCCGAGTTTGTTGACGCAGTATTTT.

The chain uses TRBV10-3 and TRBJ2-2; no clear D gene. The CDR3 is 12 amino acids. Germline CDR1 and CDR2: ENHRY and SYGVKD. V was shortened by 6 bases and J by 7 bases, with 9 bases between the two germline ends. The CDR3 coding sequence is TGTGCCATCAGGGGTAATAGCGGGGAGCTGTTTTTT. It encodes CAIRGNSGELFF.

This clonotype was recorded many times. CDR3 loop: CASSSRLAGSTDTQYF. CDR3 sequence (DNA): TGCGCCAGCAGCTCCCGACTAGCGGGGAGCACAGATACGCAGTATTTT. This chain joins TRBV5-1 and TRBJ2-3, with TRBD2 matching over 11 bases. This CDR3 spans 16 amino acids. Trimming removed 3 bases from V and 0 bases from J; junction bases left unmatched: 3. In germline, CDR1 is SGHRS, CDR2 YFSETQ.

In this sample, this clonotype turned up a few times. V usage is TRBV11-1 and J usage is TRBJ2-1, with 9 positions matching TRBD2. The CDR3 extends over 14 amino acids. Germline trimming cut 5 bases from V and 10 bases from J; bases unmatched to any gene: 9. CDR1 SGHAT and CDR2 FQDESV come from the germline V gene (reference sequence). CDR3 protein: CASSPRLAAGEQFF. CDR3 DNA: TGTGCCAGCAGCCCTCGACTAGCGGCAGGGGAGCAGTTCTTC.

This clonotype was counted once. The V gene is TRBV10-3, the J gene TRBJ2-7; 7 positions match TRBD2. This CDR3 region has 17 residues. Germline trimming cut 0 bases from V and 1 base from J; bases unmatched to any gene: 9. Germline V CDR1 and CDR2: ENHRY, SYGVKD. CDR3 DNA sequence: TGTGCCATCAGTGAGTCGTACGGACTAGGCTTATCCTACGAGCAGTACTTC. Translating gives CAISESYGLGLSYEQYF.

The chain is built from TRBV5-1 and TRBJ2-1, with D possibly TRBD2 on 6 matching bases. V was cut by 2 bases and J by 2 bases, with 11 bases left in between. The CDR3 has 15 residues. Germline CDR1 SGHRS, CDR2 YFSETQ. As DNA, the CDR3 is TGCGCCAGCAGCTTTAGCGGCCGGACCTACAATGAGCAGTTCTTC. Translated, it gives CASSFSGRTYNEQFF. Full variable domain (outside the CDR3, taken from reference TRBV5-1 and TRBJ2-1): KAGVTQTPRYLIKTRGQQVTLSCSPISGHRSVSWYQQTPGQGLQFLFEYFSETQRNKGNFPGRFSGRQFSNSRSEMNVSTLELGDSALYLCASSFSGRTYNEQFFGPGTRLTVL.

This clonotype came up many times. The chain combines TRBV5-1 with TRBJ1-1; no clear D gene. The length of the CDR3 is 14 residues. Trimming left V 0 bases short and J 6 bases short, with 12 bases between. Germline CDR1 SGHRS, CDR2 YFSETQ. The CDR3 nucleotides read TGCGCCAGCAGCTTGGATTATGTAGGATCTGAAGCTTTCTTT. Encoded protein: CASSLDYVGSEAFF.